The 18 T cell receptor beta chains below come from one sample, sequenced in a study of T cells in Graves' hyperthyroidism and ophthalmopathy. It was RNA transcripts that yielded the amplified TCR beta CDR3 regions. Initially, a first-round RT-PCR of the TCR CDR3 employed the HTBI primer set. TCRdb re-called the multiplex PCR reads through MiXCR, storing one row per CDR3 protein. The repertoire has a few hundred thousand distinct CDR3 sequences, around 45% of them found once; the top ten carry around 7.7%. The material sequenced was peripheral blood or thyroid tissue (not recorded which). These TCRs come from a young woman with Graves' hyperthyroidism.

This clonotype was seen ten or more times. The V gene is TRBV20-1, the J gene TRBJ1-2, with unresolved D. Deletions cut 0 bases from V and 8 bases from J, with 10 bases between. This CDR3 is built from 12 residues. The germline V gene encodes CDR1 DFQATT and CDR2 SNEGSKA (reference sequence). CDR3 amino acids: CSAREKGIGYTF. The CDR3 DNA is TGCAGTGCTAGAGAAAAGGGTATAGGCTACACCTTC.

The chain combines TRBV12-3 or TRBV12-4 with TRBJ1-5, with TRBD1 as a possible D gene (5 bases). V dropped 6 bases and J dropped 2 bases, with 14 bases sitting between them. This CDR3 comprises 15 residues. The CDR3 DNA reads TGTGCCAGCAGCCAGGGCCCGAGTGGCAATCAGCCCCAGCATTTT. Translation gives CASSQGPSGNQPQHF.

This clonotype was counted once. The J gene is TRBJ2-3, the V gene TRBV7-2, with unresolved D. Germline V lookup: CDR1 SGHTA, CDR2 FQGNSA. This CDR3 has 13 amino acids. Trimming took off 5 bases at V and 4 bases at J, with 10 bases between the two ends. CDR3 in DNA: TGTGCCAGCAGCGCTGCTTGGTCAGATACGCAGTATTTT. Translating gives CASSAAWSDTQYF.

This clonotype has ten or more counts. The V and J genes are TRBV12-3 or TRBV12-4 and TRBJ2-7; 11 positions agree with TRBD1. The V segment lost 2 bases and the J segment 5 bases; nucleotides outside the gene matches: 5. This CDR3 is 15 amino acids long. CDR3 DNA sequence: TGTGCCAGCAGTTTAATGGGACAGGGGGTCCACGAGCAGTACTTC. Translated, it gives CASSLMGQGVHEQYF.

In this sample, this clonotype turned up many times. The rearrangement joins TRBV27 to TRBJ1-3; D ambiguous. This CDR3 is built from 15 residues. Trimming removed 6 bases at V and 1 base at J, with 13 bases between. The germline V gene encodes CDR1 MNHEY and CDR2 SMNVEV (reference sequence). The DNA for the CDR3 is TGTGCCAGCAGCCCGTTACCAGAATCTGGAAACACCATATATTTT. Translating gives CASSPLPESGNTIYF.

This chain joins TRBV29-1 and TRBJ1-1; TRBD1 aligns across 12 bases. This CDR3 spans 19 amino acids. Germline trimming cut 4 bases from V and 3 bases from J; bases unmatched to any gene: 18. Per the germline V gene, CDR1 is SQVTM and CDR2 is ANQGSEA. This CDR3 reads CSVALRDRGRVRPHTEAFF. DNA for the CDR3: TGCAGCGTTGCCCTCCGGGACAGGGGGCGGGTCCGTCCCCACACTGAAGCTTTCTTT.

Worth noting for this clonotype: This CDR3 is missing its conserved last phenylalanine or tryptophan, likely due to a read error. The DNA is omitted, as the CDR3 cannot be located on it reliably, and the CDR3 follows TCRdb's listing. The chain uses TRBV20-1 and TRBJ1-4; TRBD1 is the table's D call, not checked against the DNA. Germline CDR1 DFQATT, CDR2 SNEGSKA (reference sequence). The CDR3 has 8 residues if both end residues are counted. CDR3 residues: CSGGGGYY.

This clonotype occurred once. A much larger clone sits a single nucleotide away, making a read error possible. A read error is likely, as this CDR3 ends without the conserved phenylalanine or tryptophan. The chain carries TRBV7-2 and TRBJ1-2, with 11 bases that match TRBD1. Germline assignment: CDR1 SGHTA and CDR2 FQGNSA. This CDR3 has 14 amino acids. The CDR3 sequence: CASSPPGQGGGYTL. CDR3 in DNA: TGCGCCAGCAGCCCTCCGGGACAGGGGGGGGGCTACACCCTC.

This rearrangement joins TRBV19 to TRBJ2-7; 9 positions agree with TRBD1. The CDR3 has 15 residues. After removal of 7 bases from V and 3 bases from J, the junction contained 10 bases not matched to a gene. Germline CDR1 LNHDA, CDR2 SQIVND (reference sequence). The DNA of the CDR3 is TGTGCCAGTACAAAAAGAGGGACAGGGCTCTACGAGCAGTACTTC. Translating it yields CASTKRGTGLYEQYF.

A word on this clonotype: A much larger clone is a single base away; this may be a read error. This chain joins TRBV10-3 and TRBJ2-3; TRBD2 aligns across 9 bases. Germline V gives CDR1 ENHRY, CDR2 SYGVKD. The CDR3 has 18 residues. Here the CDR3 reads CAISPEEGSGRLADAQYF. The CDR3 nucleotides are TGTGCCATCAGCCCCGAGGAGGGGAGCGGGAGGTTGGCAGATGCGCAGTATTTT.

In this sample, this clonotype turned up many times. CDR3 coding DNA: TGTGCCAGCAGTGAAAGTGGATATGGCAATCAGCCCCAGCATTTT. This translates into CASSESGYGNQPQHF. This rearrangement joins TRBV6-1 to TRBJ1-5; no definite D call. V was cut by 2 bases and J by 2 bases, with 10 bases left in between. Per germline, CDR1 MNHNS and CDR2 SASEGT. The CDR3 sequence is 15 residues long.

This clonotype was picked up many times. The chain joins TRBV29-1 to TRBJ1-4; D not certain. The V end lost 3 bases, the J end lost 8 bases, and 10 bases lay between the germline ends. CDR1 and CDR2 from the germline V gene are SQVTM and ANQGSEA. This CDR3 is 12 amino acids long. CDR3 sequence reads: CSVEGTGEKLFF. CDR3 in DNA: TGCAGCGTTGAGGGTACGGGGGAAAAACTGTTTTTT.

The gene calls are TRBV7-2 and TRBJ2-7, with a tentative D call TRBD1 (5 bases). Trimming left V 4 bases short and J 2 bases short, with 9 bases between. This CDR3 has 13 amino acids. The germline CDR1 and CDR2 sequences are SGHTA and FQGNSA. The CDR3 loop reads CASSSQAAYEQYF. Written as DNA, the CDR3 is TGTGCCAGCAGCTCACAGGCCGCCTACGAGCAGTACTTC.

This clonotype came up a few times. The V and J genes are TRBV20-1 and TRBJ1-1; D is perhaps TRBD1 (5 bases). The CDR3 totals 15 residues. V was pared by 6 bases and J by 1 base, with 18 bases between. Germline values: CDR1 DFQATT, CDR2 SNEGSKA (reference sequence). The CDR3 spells CSAPKGPGGNTEAFF. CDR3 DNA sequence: TGCAGTGCCCCAAAGGGCCCGGGGGGGAACACTGAAGCTTTCTTT.

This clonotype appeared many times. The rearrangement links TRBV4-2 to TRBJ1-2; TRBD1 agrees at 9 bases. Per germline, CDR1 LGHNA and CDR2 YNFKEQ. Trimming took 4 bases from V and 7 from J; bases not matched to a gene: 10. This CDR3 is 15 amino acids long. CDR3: CASSPPLQGAGGYTF. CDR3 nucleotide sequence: TGTGCCAGCAGCCCGCCCCTACAGGGGGCAGGTGGCTACACCTTC.

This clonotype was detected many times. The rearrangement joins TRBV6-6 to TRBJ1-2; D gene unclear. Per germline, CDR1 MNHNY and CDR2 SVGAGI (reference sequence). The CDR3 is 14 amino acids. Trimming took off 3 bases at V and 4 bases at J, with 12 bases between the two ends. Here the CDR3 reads CASSYLMGSYGYTF. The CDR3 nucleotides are TGTGCCAGCAGTTATTTGATGGGGAGCTATGGCTACACCTTC.

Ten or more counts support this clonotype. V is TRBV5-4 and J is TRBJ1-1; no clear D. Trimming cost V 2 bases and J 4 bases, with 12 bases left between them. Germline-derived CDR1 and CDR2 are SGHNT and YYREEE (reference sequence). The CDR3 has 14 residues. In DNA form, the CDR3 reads TGTGCCAGCAGCTTACCGGGCCAAGGCACTGAAGCTTTCTTT. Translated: CASSLPGQGTEAFF.

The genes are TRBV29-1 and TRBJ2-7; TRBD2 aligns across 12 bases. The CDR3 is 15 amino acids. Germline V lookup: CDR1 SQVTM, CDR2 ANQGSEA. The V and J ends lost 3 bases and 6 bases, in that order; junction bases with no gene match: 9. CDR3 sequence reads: CSVDGLAGGPAEQYF. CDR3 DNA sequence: TGCAGCGTTGACGGTCTAGCGGGAGGGCCTGCCGAGCAGTACTTC.